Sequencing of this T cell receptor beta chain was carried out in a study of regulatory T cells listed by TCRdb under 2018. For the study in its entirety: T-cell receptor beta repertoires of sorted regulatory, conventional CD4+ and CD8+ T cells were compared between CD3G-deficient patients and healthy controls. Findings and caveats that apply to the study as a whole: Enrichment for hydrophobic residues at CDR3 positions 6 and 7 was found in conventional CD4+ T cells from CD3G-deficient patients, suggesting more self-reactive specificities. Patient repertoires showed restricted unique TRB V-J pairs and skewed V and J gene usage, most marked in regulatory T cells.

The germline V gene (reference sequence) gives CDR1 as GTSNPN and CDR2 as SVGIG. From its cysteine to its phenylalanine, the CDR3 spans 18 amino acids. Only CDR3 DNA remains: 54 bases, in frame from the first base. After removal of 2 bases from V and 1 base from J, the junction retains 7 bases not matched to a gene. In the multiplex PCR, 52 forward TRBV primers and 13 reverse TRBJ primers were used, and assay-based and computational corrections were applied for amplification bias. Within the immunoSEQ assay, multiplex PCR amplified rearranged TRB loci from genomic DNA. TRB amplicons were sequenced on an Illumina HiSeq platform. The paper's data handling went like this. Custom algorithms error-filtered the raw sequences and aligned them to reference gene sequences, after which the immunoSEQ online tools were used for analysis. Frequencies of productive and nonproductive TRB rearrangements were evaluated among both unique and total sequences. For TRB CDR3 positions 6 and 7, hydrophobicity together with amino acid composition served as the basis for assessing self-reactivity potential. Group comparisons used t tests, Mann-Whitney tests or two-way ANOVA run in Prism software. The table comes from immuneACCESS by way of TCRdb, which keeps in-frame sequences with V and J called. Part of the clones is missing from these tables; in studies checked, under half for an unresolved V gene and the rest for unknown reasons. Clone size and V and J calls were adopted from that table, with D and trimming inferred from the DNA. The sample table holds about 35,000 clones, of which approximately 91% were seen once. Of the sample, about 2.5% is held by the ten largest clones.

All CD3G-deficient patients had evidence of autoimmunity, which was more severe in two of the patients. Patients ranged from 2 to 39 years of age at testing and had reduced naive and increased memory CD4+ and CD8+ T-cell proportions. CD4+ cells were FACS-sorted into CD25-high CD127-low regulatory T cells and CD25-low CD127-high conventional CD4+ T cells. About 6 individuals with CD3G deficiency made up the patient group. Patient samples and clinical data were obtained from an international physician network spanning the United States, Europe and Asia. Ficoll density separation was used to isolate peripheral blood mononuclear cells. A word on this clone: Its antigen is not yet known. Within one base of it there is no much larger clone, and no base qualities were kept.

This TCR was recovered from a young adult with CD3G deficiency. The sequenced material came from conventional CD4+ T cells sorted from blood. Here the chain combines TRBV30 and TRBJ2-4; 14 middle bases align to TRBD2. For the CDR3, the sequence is CAWSKGLAGDRAKNIQYF. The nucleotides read TGTGCCTGGAGTAAGGGACTAGCGGGGGATCGGGCCAAAAACATTCAGTACTTC.